This TCR beta chain was found in a study of cytomegalovirus exposure and HLA in healthy donors. A note on this clone: Its target is unknown.

General study results and limits: In a later analysis, fewer than 20,000 TCR beta sequences were associated with HLA alleles at 0.05 false discovery rate. Several of the most significant clusters appeared, in a later analysis, to be linked to common viral pathogens.

Vbeta (60) and Jbeta (13) primers were used in the PCR. Some clones are missing from TCRdb's copy, which holds only in-frame ones; the method was immunoSEQ multiplex PCR. The sample carries just over 95,000 clones, 77% recorded once. The sequenced material came from PBMCs. The TCR originated in a woman between 40 and 55 years old in good health and CMV-seronegative.

The CDR3 DNA reads as TGTGCCAGGCAGACGGGACAGTCCTACGAGCAGTACTTC. Translated: CARQTGQSYEQYF. The chain links TRBV7-2 to TRBJ2-7; 7 bases are a match to TRBD1. CDR1 and CDR2 from the germline V gene are SGHTA and FQGNSA. Trimming removed 9 bases from V and 1 base from J; junction bases left unmatched: 6. CDR3 length equals 13 residues.